This record looks at one T cell receptor (beta chain) sequence and its context. Its antigen is not known. Germline-derived CDR1 and CDR2 are SEHNR and FQNEAQ (reference sequence). V gave up 3 bases and J gave up 3 bases, with 9 bases separating them. The CDR3 has 14 residues. This entry belongs to a study of T cells in localized non-small cell lung cancer. Regarding the study as a whole: Sequencing was limited to one tumor region, leaving the possibility of heterogeneity open. The highest T cell clonality was in uninvolved adjacent lung, above tumor. Detection in adjacent lung was observed for a median roughly 62 of the top 100 tumor clones.

Clones were sequenced by immunoSEQ multiplex PCR, and TCRdb holds only the in-frame ones, with some missing. The data contain 23,000 or so clones, approximately 83% of them seen just once; the ten biggest clones take up 5% to 6.5%. Sequenced material: peripheral blood, taken before any cancer treatment. The receptor was isolated from a male donor aged 60 or over with stage II squamous cell lung carcinoma. The chain recombines TRBV7-9 with TRBJ2-1; no clear D gene. CDR3 residues: CASSFSAFYNEQFF. The CDR3 nucleotides read TGTGCCAGCAGCTTTAGTGCCTTCTACAATGAGCAGTTCTTC.